The clone carrying this T cell receptor (beta chain) was picked up a small number of times. Its antigen is currently unknown. The source of the sample is a study of identical twins. CDR1 is MNHEY and CDR2 is SVGAGI in the germline V gene. Deletions cut 2 bases from V and 8 bases from J, with 12 bases between. The CDR3 covers 14 residues. TCRdb used MiXCR to reprocess the 5' RACE reads, holding one entry per CDR3 protein. The sample contains approximately 260,000 distinct CDR3 sequences, around an eighth of which appear only once. General study findings and limits: Some out-of-frame alpha sequences were shared by twins, and these showed excess low generation probability. Insertions were reduced in abundant cord blood beta clonotypes but not in memory repertoires. Modelling underestimated the level of out-of-frame TCR alpha sharing observed in monozygotic twins.

Healthy Caucasians, and only they, were the donors. This rearrangement joins TRBV6-5 to TRBJ1-4, with a tentative D call TRBD1 (5 bases). Sequences were obtained from memory (CD45RO+) T cells sorted from blood. This receptor was obtained from a woman aged 18-29 years in good health. Here the CDR3 DNA reads TGTGCCAGCAGTTACGGGACTCGAGGGGAAAAACTGTTTTTT. This codes for CASSYGTRGEKLFF.